The 29 T cell receptor beta chains below were found in one sample sequenced in a study of blood T cells in healthy people across ages. Sample-barcoded 5' priming and a J-beta primer mix drove a second PCR of about 6 to 11 cycles. One entry per CDR3 protein, called by TCRdb with MiXCR from the 5' RACE reads. The sample has about 640,000 distinct CDR3 sequences, around three fifths seen once. The source material was blood. All receptors come from a man aged 55 to 70 in good health.

The chain employs TRBV29-1 and TRBJ2-1; 10 nucleotides align to TRBD2. The CDR3 extends over 14 amino acids. Trimming at V came to 5 bases and at J to 9 bases, leaving 10 bases not matched to a gene. Germline V gene data show CDR1 as SQVTM and CDR2 as ANQGSEA. This CDR3 is CSVSPGLAGVEQFF. The CDR3 DNA sequence: TGCAGCGTTTCCCCCGGGCTAGCGGGAGTTGAGCAGTTCTTC.

The chain employs TRBV7-9 and TRBJ2-7; D might be TRBD2 (6 bases). V dropped 4 bases and J dropped 8 bases, with 21 bases sitting between them. Germline V gene data show CDR1 as SEHNR and CDR2 as FQNEAQ (reference sequence). This CDR3 has 15 residues. CDR3: CASSSGPGTPWKQYF. CDR3 nucleotides: TGTGCCAGCAGCTCCGGCCCCGGGACTCCCTGGAAGCAGTACTTC. Combining the CDR3 with reference TRBV7-9 and TRBJ2-7 gives the whole variable domain DTGVSQNPRHKITKRGQNVTFRCDPISEHNRLYWYRQTLGQGPEFLTYFQNEAQLEKSRLLSDRFSAERPKGSFSTLEIQRTEQGDSAMYLCASSSGPGTPWKQYFGPGTRLTVT.

The chain combines TRBV20-1 with TRBJ1-5; the D is unclear. CDR1 is DFQATT and CDR2 is SNEGSKA in the germline V gene (reference sequence). The CDR3 extends over 15 amino acids. The V gene lost 1 base and the J gene lost 0 bases, with 10 bases spanning the gap. DNA for the CDR3: TGCAGTGCTAGAGCCGCGGGGAATAGCAATCAGCCCCAGCATTTT. It encodes CSARAAGNSNQPQHF.

On this clonotype: A much bigger clone sits one base away, suggesting this may be a read error. The rearrangement joins TRBV6-5 to TRBJ2-1; D may match TRBD1 or TRBD2 (5 bases each). Germline V gene data show CDR1 as MNHEY and CDR2 as SVGAGI. The CDR3 totals 14 residues. Deletions cut 5 bases from V and 10 bases from J, with 18 bases between. Written as DNA, the CDR3 is TGTGCCAGCAGTGACGATGGGGGTCCGCGAGAGCAGTTCTTC. This sequence encodes CASSDDGGPREQFF.

This chain uses TRBV9 with TRBJ2-3; 10 nucleotides align to TRBD2. V was pared by 1 base and J by 5 bases, with 7 bases of the junction left unmatched. Germline V CDR1 and CDR2: SGDLS, YYNGEE. CDR3 length: 16 residues. The CDR3 sequence: CASSVTSGDRGDTQYF. CDR3 sequence (DNA): TGTGCCAGCAGCGTAACTAGCGGGGATCGGGGAGATACGCAGTATTTT. The full variable domain, rest sourced from reference TRBV9 and TRBJ2-3, is DSGVTQTPKHLITATGQRVTLRCSPRSGDLSVYWYQQSLDQGLQFLIQYYNGEERAKGNILERFSAQQFPDLHSELNLSSLELGDSALYFCASSVTSGDRGDTQYFGPGTRLTVL.

This clonotype has only a few counts. The chain has TRBV7-9 and TRBJ1-5; maybe TRBD1 (6 bases). The length of the CDR3 is 14 residues. Germline V gene data show CDR1 as SEHNR and CDR2 as FQNEAQ (reference sequence). V lost 5 bases and J lost 9, with 17 bases in between. CDR3 region: CASSAGPGAAPQHF. CDR3 coding DNA: TGTGCCAGCAGCGCCGGCCCGGGGGCCGCGCCCCAGCATTTT.

This clonotype was observed a few times. The V and J genes are TRBV3-1 and TRBJ1-6; 9 bases align to TRBD1. Losses at the gene ends were 4 bases for V and 5 bases for J; bases not matched to a gene: 3. This CDR3 has 15 residues. The germline gives CDR1 LGHDT, CDR2 YNNKEL (reference sequence). The CDR3 spells CASSPRDRDNSPLHF. CDR3 coding DNA: TGTGCCAGCAGCCCTCGGGACAGGGATAATTCACCCCTCCACTTT. The full variable domain, its missing parts supplied by reference TRBV3-1 and TRBJ1-6, is DTAVSQTPKYLVTQMGNDKSIKCEQNLGHDTMYWYKQDSKKFLKIMFSYNNKELIINETVPNRFSPKSPDKAHLNLHINSLELGDSAVYFCASSPRDRDNSPLHFGNGTRLTVT.

This clonotype occurred a few times. The chain has TRBV4-1 and TRBJ1-2, with TRBD1 matching over 7 bases. Germline values: CDR1 MGHRA, CDR2 YSYEKL. CDR3 length: 14 residues. Trimming removed 3 bases from V and 4 bases from J; junction bases left unmatched: 5. DNA for the CDR3: TGCGCCAGCAGCCAGAGACAGGGACCCTATGGCTACACCTTC. It is translated as CASSQRQGPYGYTF.

The CDR3 sequence is CASIPGGGNYEQYF. CDR3 bases: TGTGCCAGCATCCCTGGGGGGGGAAACTACGAGCAGTACTTC. The chain joins TRBV6-2 or TRBV6-3 to TRBJ2-7; 7 nucleotides align to TRBD2. The junction had 9 bases not matched to a gene; V was cut back by 7 bases and J by 3 bases. The CDR3 has 14 residues. The V gene's germline CDR1 is MNHEY and CDR2 SVGEGT.

The CDR3 sequence: CASSQDLGKETQYF. DNA of the CDR3: TGTGCCAGCAGCCAAGATTTGGGGAAAGAGACCCAGTACTTC. The genes are TRBV3-1 and TRBJ2-5; D not resolved. This CDR3 region has 14 residues. V was shortened by 0 bases and J by 3 bases, with 8 bases between the two germline ends. The V gene's germline CDR1 is LGHDT and CDR2 YNNKEL (reference sequence).

V is TRBV3-1 and J is TRBJ2-1; 10 positions match TRBD2. V shed 1 base, J shed 4 bases, and the junction held 4 bases outside the gene matches. Germline values: CDR1 LGHDT, CDR2 YNNKEL (reference sequence). The CDR3 loop spans 16 amino acids. This CDR3 is CASSQGSGLAYNEQFF. CDR3 nucleotides: TGTGCCAGCAGCCAAGGATCGGGACTAGCGTACAATGAGCAGTTCTTC.

V and J are TRBV29-1 and TRBJ2-7, with D maybe TRBD2 (5 bases). The CDR3 totals 12 residues. The germline CDR1 and CDR2 sequences are SQVTM and ANQGSEA. V lost 5 bases to trimming and J lost 0 bases, with 8 bases between them. In DNA form, the CDR3 reads TGCAGCGTTCCCCGGGACTCCTACGAGCAGTACTTC. It specifies CSVPRDSYEQYF.

The V gene is TRBV3-1, the J gene TRBJ2-7, with D maybe TRBD2 (7 bases). CDR1 is LGHDT, CDR2 YNNKEL, per germline (reference sequence). V lost 4 bases, J lost 2 bases, and 18 bases lay in between. The CDR3 consists of 16 residues. CDR3 residues: CASSPRWRGPTYEQYF. CDR3 nucleotides: TGTGCCAGCAGCCCCCGCTGGCGGGGGCCCACCTACGAGCAGTACTTC.

This CDR3 reads CSEIAGGPQETQYF. The DNA of the CDR3 is TGCAGCGAGATTGCGGGGGGGCCGCAAGAGACCCAGTACTTC. The chain recombines TRBV29-1 with TRBJ2-5, with TRBD2 matching 9 bases. The germline gives CDR1 SQVTM, CDR2 ANQGSEA. This CDR3 has 14 amino acids. J gave up 2 bases and V 7 bases, and 8 bases lay outside the gene matches.

This clonotype has at least ten counts. The chain recombines TRBV6-1 with TRBJ2-7; 10 bases align to TRBD2. In germline, CDR1 is MNHNS, CDR2 SASEGT. The CDR3 is made up of 14 amino acids. V shed 4 bases and J 5 bases; nucleotides not matched to a gene: 5. The CDR3 DNA is TGTGCCAGCAGTGCAGCGGGGGGGTCTCACGAGCAGTACTTC. Translated: CASSAAGGSHEQYF.

This clonotype was counted a few times. This clone may be a read error of a much larger clone one base away. The V gene is TRBV13, the J gene TRBJ2-5; weak D call: TRBD1 (6 bases). Germline V gene data show CDR1 as PRHDT and CDR2 as FYEKMQ (reference sequence). This CDR3 has 13 residues. Trimming removed 5 bases from V and 11 bases from J, with 18 bases in between. The chain's CDR3 is CASSGTPTVEQYF. CDR3 DNA: TGTGCCAGCAGCGGGACACCCACAGTTGAGCAGTACTTC.

The CDR3 bases are TGCGCCAGCAGGTCCAGCGGGGGGGCGGAAAATGAGCAGTTCTTC. This sequence encodes CASRSSGGAENEQFF. The genes are TRBV5-1 and TRBJ2-1, with 10 bases lining up with TRBD2. This CDR3 has 15 amino acids. CDR1 and CDR2 (germline): SGHRS, YFSETQ. Unmatched junction bases numbered 9, after V lost 5 bases and J lost 7 bases.

This rearrangement joins TRBV7-9 to TRBJ2-5, with 8 bases aligning to TRBD1. With V trimmed by 2 bases and J by 2 bases, 4 bases remained unmatched. Germline V gene sequence: CDR1 SEHNR, CDR2 FQNEAQ (reference sequence). This CDR3 is 15 amino acids long. CDR3 protein: CASSLNGDRQETQYF. The DNA for the CDR3 is TGTGCCAGCAGCTTAAACGGGGACAGGCAAGAGACCCAGTACTTC. Looking up the rest from reference TRBV7-9 and TRBJ2-5 gives the full variable domain: DTGVSQNPRHKITKRGQNVTFRCDPISEHNRLYWYRQTLGQGPEFLTYFQNEAQLEKSRLLSDRFSAERPKGSFSTLEIQRTEQGDSAMYLCASSLNGDRQETQYFGPGTRLLVL.

This clonotype showed up just a few times. The chain couples TRBV6-1 to TRBJ2-4; D unclear. Germline V gene lookup returns CDR1 MNHNS and CDR2 SASEGT. The CDR3 runs 15 residues. Trimming shortened V by 6 bases and J by 4 bases, and 16 bases separated the two germline ends. This chain's CDR3 is CASRVRLHEKNIQYF. In nucleotides, the CDR3 is TGTGCCAGCAGGGTTCGGTTGCACGAGAAAAACATTCAGTACTTC.

There are a few counts of this clonotype. The chain combines TRBV3-1 with TRBJ2-1; 9 bases are shared with TRBD2. CDR3 length: 15 residues. The germline V gene encodes CDR1 LGHDT and CDR2 YNNKEL (reference sequence). The junction had 7 bases not matched to a gene; V was cut back by 6 bases and J by 4 bases. This CDR3 is CASSAGSGGYNEQFF. DNA of the CDR3: TGTGCCAGCAGTGCGGGGAGCGGGGGGTACAATGAGCAGTTCTTC.

The chain recombines TRBV7-9 with TRBJ2-5, with D maybe TRBD1 (6 bases). The germline gives CDR1 SEHNR, CDR2 FQNEAQ (reference sequence). There are 12 residues in the CDR3. Trimming left V 3 bases short and J 6 bases short, with 8 bases between. The DNA of the CDR3 is TGTGCCAGCAGCTTCGACAGGCAGACCCAGTACTTC. It specifies CASSFDRQTQYF.

The sample holds a few counts of this clonotype. The J gene is TRBJ1-3, the V gene TRBV27; the D is unclear. CDR1 is MNHEY, CDR2 SMNVEV, per germline (reference sequence). The CDR3 has 14 amino acids. Trimming took 6 bases from V and 0 from J, leaving 9 bases between them. The CDR3 region is CASSPGYSGNTIYF. The CDR3 coding sequence is TGTGCCAGCAGCCCGGGCTACTCTGGAAACACCATATATTTT.

This chain links TRBV6-5 with TRBJ2-7; TRBD2 is a possible D gene (6 bases). Trimming removed 2 bases at V and 2 bases at J, with 13 bases between. Germline V gives CDR1 MNHEY, CDR2 SVGAGI. The length of the CDR3 is 15 residues. The CDR3 spells CASSYGGIGTYEQYF. The CDR3 bases are TGTGCCAGCAGTTACGGGGGGATAGGCACCTACGAGCAGTACTTC.

This clonotype was picked up a small number of times. The genes are TRBV12-3 or TRBV12-4 and TRBJ2-5; tentative D call: TRBD1 (8 bases). This CDR3 comprises 14 residues. Trimming took 8 bases from V and 7 from J, leaving 20 bases between them. CDR3 nucleotides: TGTGCCAGCGGGATGAACAGGGGGGGTTCGACCCAGTACTTC. This sequence encodes CASGMNRGGSTQYF.

J is TRBJ2-7 and V is TRBV28; 8 bases map to TRBD2. CDR1 is MDHEN and CDR2 is SYDVKM in the germline V gene. With 8 bases clipped from V and 4 bases from J, the junction kept 7 bases outside the gene matches. This CDR3 has 13 amino acids. CDR3 nucleotides: TGTGCCAGCGAGCATCGGGGGGGTTACGAGCAGTACTTC. Translated: CASEHRGGYEQYF.

The CDR3 region is CASRPASGQNYGYTF. CDR3 coding DNA: TGCGCCAGCAGACCCGCATCGGGGCAGAACTATGGCTACACCTTC. The chain is built from TRBV5-1 and TRBJ1-2; D is perhaps TRBD1 (5 bases). The V gene's germline CDR1 is SGHRS and CDR2 YFSETQ. Trimming removed 5 bases from V and 2 bases from J, with 16 bases in between. The CDR3 covers 15 residues.

This clonotype occurred a few times. The chain carries TRBV29-1 and TRBJ2-1; 13 positions agree with TRBD2. The CDR3 runs to 16 residues. CDR1 is SQVTM and CDR2 is ANQGSEA in the germline V gene. V was clipped by 7 bases and J by 3 bases; unmatched bases: 9. The CDR3 loop reads CSAVILAGGLYNEQFF. The CDR3 DNA reads as TGCAGCGCCGTCATACTAGCGGGGGGGCTCTACAATGAGCAGTTCTTC.

This chain connects TRBV7-2 to TRBJ2-7, with TRBD1 matching over 7 bases. The ends lost 5 bases at V and 7 bases at J; junction bases unmatched: 14. This CDR3 is 15 amino acids long. The germline V gene encodes CDR1 SGHTA and CDR2 FQGNSA. DNA for the CDR3: TGTGCCAGCAGCGTAGACAGGGTCCTGGGGAATGAGCAGTACTTC. Its translation is CASSVDRVLGNEQYF.

The chain is built from TRBV7-2 and TRBJ2-3; 13 bases line up with TRBD2. The CDR3 runs to 16 residues. Germline V gene data show CDR1 as SGHTA and CDR2 as FQGNSA. Trimming removed 8 bases from V and 2 bases from J; junction bases left unmatched: 7. The CDR3 spells CASGSGLAGPTDTQYF. The CDR3 region has the DNA TGTGCCAGCGGCTCGGGACTAGCGGGACCCACAGATACGCAGTATTTT. Full variable domain (rest looked up from reference TRBV7-2 and TRBJ2-3): GAGVSQSPSNKVTEKGKDVELRCDPISGHTALYWYRQSLGQGLEFLIYFQGNSAPDKSGLPSDRFSAERTGGSVSTLTIQRTQQEDSAVYLCASGSGLAGPTDTQYFGPGTRLTVL.